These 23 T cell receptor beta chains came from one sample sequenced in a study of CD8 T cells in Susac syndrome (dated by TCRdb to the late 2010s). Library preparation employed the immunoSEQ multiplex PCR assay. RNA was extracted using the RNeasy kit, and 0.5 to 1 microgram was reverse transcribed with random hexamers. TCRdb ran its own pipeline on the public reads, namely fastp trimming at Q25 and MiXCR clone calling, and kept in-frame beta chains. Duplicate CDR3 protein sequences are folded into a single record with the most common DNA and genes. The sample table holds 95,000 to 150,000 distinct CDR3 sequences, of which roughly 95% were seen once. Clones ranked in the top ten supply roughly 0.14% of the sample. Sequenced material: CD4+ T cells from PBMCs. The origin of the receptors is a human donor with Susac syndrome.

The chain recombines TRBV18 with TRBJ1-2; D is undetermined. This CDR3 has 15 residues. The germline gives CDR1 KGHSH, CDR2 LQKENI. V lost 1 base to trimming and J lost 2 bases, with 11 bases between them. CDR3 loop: CASSPLRGSNYGYTF. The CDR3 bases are TGTGCCAGCTCACCACTTCGGGGATCCAACTATGGCTACACCTTC.

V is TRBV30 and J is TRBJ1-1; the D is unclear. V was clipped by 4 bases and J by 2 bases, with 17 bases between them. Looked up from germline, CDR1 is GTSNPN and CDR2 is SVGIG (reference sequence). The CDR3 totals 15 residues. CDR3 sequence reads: CAWTTVANDNTEAFF. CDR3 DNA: TGTGCCTGGACGACGGTCGCAAATGATAACACTGAAGCTTTCTTT.

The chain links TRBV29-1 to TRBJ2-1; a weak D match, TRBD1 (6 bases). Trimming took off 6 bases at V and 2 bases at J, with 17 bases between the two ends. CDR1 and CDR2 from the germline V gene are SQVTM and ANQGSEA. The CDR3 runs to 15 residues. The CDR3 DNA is TGCAGCGTCAAATCAGGGGCCACTACCTACAATGAGCAGTTCTTC. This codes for CSVKSGATTYNEQFF.

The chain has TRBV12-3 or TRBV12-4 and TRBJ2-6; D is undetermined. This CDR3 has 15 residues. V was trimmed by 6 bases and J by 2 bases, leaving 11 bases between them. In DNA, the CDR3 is TGTGCCAGCAGAAACTCTCGGACTGGGGCCAACGTCCTGACTTTC. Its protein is CASRNSRTGANVLTF.

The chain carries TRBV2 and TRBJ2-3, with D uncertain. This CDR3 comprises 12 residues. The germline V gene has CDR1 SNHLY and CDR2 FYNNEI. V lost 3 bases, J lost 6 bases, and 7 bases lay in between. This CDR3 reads CASSEGLDTQYF. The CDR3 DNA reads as TGTGCCAGCAGTGAGGGGTTGGATACGCAGTATTTT.

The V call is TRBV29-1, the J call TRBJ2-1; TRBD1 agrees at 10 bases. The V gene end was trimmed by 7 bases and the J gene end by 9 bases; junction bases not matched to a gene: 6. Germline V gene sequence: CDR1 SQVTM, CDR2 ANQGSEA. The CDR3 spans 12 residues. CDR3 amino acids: CSGRTGGGEQFF. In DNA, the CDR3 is TGCAGCGGCCGGACAGGGGGGGGTGAGCAGTTCTTC.

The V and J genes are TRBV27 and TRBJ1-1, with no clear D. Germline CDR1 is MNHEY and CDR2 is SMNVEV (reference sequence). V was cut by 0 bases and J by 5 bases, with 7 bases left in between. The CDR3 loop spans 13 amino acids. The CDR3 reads CASSLSTVTEAFF. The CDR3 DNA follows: TGTGCCAGCAGTTTATCCACGGTTACTGAAGCTTTCTTT.

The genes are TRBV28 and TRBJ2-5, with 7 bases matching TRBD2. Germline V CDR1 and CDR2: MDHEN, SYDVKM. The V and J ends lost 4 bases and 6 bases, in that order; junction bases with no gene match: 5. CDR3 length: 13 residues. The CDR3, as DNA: TGTGCCAGCAGTTGGGAGGGCCGGAAGACCCAGTACTTC. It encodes CASSWEGRKTQYF.

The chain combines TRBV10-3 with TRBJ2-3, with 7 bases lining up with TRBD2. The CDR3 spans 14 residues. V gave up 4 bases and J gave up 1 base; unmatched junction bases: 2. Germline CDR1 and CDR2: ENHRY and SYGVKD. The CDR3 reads CAISGTSGTDTQYF. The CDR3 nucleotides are TGTGCCATCAGTGGAACTAGCGGCACAGATACGCAGTATTTT.

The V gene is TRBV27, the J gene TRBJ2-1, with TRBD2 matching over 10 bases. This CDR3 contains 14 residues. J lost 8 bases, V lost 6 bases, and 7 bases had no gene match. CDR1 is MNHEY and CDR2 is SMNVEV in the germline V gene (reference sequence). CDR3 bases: TGTGCCAGCAGGCGGAGCGGGAGGGTCTATGAGCAGTTCTTC. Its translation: CASRRSGRVYEQFF.

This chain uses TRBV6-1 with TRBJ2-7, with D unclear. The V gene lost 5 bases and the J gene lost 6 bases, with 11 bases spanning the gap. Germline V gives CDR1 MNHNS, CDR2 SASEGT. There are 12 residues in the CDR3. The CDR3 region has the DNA TGTGCCAGCAGTTGGCAAGGGCTCGAGCAGTACTTC. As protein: CASSWQGLEQYF.

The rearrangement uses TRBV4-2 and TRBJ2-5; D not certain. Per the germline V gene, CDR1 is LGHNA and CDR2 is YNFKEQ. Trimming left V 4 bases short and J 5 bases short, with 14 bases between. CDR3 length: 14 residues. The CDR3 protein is CASSLSRAAETQYF. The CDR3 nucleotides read TGTGCCAGCAGCCTGAGTAGGGCGGCGGAGACCCAGTACTTC.

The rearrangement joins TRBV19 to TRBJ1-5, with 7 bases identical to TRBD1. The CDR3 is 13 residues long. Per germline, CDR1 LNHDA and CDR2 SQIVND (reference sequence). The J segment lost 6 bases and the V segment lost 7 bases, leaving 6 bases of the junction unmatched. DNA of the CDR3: TGTGCCAGTAAAGGACAGGCCGCTCAGCCCCAGCATTTT. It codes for CASKGQAAQPQHF.

Here the CDR3 DNA reads TGTGCCAGCAGCAAAGGGAAGAGCGGGAGTAGAGATGAGCAGTTCTTC. Translation gives CASSKGKSGSRDEQFF. The rearrangement uses TRBV21-1 and TRBJ2-1; the D call of TRBD2 is as the table states it, not checked on the DNA. TRBV21-1 is reported as a pseudogene. The CDR3 is 16 residues long.

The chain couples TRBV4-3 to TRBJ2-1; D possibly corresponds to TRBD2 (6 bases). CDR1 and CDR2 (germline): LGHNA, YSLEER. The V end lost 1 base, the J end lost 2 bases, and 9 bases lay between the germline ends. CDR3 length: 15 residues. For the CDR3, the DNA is TGCGCCAGCAGCCAAGCCGGGAGTCCCTACAATGAGCAGTTCTTC. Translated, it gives CASSQAGSPYNEQFF.

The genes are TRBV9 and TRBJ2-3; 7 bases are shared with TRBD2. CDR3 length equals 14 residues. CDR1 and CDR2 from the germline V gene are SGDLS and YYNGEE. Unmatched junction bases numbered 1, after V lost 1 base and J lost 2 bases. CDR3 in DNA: TGTGCCAGCAGCGTAAGCGGGACCACAGATACGCAGTATTTT. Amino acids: CASSVSGTTDTQYF.

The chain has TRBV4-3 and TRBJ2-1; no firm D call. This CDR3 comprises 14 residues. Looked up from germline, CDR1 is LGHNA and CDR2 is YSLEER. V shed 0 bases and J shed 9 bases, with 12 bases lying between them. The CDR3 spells CASSQEGFGGEQFF. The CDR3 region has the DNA TGCGCCAGCAGCCAAGAAGGGTTCGGTGGTGAGCAGTTCTTC.

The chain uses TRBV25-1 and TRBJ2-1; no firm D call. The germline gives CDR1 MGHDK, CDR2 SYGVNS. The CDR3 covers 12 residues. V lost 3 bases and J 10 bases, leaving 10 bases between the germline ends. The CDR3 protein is CASSEARSEQFF. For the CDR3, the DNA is TGTGCCAGCAGTGAGGCGAGATCGGAGCAGTTCTTC. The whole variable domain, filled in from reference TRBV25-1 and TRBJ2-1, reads EADIYQTPRYLVIGTGKKITLECSQTMGHDKMYWYQQDPGMELHLIHYSYGVNSTEKGDLSSESTVSRIRTEHFPLTLESARPSHTSQYLCASSEARSEQFFGPGTRLTVL.

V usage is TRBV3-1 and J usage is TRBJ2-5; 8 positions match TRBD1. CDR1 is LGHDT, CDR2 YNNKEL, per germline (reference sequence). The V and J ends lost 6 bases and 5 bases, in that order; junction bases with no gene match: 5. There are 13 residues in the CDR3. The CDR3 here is CASSGQGRETQYF. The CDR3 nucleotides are TGTGCCAGCAGTGGACAGGGTCGGGAGACCCAGTACTTC.

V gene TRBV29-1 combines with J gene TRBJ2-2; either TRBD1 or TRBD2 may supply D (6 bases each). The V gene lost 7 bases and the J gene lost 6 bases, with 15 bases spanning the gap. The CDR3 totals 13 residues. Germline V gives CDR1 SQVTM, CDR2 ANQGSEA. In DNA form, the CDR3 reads TGCAGCGCTATGACAGGAGGGGCCGGGGAGCTGTTTTTT. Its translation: CSAMTGGAGELFF.

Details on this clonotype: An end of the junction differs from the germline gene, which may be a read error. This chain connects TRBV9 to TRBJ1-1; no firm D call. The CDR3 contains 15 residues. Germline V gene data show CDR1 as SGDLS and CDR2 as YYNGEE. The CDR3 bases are TGTGCCAGCGGCGTAGTGCTGACACTGAACACTGAAGCTTTCTTT. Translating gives CASGVVLTLNTEAFF.

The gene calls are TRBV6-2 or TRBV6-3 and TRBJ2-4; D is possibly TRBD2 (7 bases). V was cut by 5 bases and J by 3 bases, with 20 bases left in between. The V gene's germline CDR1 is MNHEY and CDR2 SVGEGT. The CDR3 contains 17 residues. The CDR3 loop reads CASSQRDYGGIKNIQYF. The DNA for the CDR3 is TGTGCCAGCAGTCAAAGGGACTATGGGGGCATCAAAAACATTCAGTACTTC.

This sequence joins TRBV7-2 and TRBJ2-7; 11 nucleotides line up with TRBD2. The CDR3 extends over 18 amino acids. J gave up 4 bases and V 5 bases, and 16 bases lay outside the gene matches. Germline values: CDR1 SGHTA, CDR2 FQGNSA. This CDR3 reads CASSTTSGRTKWVYEQYF. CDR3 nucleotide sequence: TGTGCCAGCAGCACTACTAGCGGGAGAACGAAGTGGGTTTACGAGCAGTACTTC.